These T cell receptor beta chains were read from a single sample in a study of CD8+CD57+ T cells in acquired aplastic anemia. TCRdb re-called the reads through MiXCR, storing one row per CDR3 protein. There are some 47,000 distinct CDR3 sequences in the sample; 55% to 75% occur only once, and 30% to 40% lies in the top ten. The sequencing sample was made of sorted CD4+, CD8+, or CD8+CD57+ T cells (not recorded which) from PBMCs. The receptors were sampled from a human donor in good health, serving as a control. CDR3s include the opening cysteine and the closing phenylalanine or tryptophan. A D gene is named only where the DNA matches it firmly. The size field is filled for only some rows; it gives once, few, many or a size class.

v_call	d_call	j_call	clone_size	cdr3_nt	cdr3_aa
TRBV5-1	.	TRBJ2-7	once	TGCGCCAGCAGCTTTACGGGCTACGAGCAGTACTTC	CASSFTGYEQYF
TRBV11-3	.	TRBJ2-7	medium-sized	TGTGCCAGCGGCAACCTAGCACAGGACTACGAGCAGTACTTC	CASGNLAQDYEQYF
TRBV29-1	.	TRBJ1-1	.	TGCAGCGTTGTTGGGGCTGTGAACACTGAAGCTTTCTTT	CSVVGAVNTEAFF
TRBV20-1	.	TRBJ1-1	.	TGCAGTGCTCGCTTCGTTGGCCACACTGAAGCTTTCTTT	CSARFVGHTEAFF
TRBV9	TRBD2	TRBJ2-5	.	TGTGCCAGCAGCGTGGAAGGACTAGTTTTGGATGAGACCCAGTACTTC	CASSVEGLVLDETQYF
TRBV20-1	TRBD1	TRBJ1-1	.	TGCAGTGCACGTATACCAGGGGGCACTGAAGCTTTCTTT	CSARIPGGTEAFF
TRBV29-1	TRBD1	TRBJ1-2	.	TGCAGCGTTGACCCCGGGACAGCCTATGGCTACACCTTC	CSVDPGTAYGYTF
TRBV2	TRBD1	TRBJ2-5	few	TGTGCCAGCAGGCGCTCCGGGACAGGGGTGAGCCAGTACTTC	CASRRSGTGVSQYF
TRBV24-1	TRBD1	TRBJ2-3	.	TGTGCCACCAGTGATCCGGGACAGGCTGTAGTAGATACGCAGTATTTT	CATSDPGQAVVDTQYF
TRBV10-1	.	TRBJ2-3	.	TGCGCCAGCAGTGATGTGGACAGGAGGGGGGCAGATACGCAGTATTTT	CASSDVDRRGADTQYF
TRBV9	TRBD1	TRBJ1-2	.	TGTGCCAGCAGCCCCCACAGGGGGTATGGCTACACCTTC	CASSPHRGYGYTF
TRBV7-2	.	TRBJ1-2	.	TGTGCCAGCAGCTCCGGTTCACAGGGCGCATATGGCTACACCTTC	CASSSGSQGAYGYTF
TRBV10-3	.	TRBJ2-7	.	TGTGCCAGCAGTGGTTGGAGATACGAGCAGTACTTC	CASSGWRYEQYF
TRBV5-3	.	TRBJ2-1	.	TGCAGCCATCTTAGTACAGGCTACAATGAGCAGTTCTTC	CSHLSTGYNEQFF
TRBV5-1	TRBD1	TRBJ2-1	.	TGCGCCAGCAGCACCAGACAGGGGAAGCATGAGCAGTTCTTC	CASSTRQGKHEQFF
TRBV7-6	.	TRBJ1-1	.	TGTGCCAGCAACCAGAGAACTGAAGCTTTCTTT	CASNQRTEAFF
TRBV9	TRBD1	TRBJ2-6	.	TGTGCCAGCAGCGAACAGGGGTATGGGGCCAACGTCCTGACTTTC	CASSEQGYGANVLTF
TRBV2	TRBD1	TRBJ1-5	.	TGTGCCAGCATGGCAGGGGGAGTAGATCAGCCCCAGCATTTT	CASMAGGVDQPQHF
TRBV7-3	TRBD2	TRBJ2-1	few	TGTGCCAGCAGCTTGGCTAGCGGTTACAATGGGCAGTTCTTC	CASSLASGYNGQFF
TRBV2	.	TRBJ2-7	.	TGTGCCAGCAGTGAAGGAAGCGGGTACGAGCAGTACTTC	CASSEGSGYEQYF
TRBV7-9	.	TRBJ1-6	.	TGTGCCAGCAGCTCCAGGGTAAATTCACCCCTCCACTTT	CASSSRVNSPLHF
TRBV4-1	.	TRBJ2-3	.	TGCGCCAGCAGCCTCACCTTCCGGGGGGCAAGCACAGATACGCAGTATTTT	CASSLTFRGASTDTQYF
TRBV11-1	TRBD1	TRBJ1-6	.	TGTGCCAGCAGCTTAGCGCTGCAGGGGGCCCTGAATTCACCCCTCCACTTT	CASSLALQGALNSPLHF
TRBV7-2	.	TRBJ2-1	.	TGTGCCAGCAGCTGGGGACGGTACAATGAGCAGTTCTTC	CASSWGRYNEQFF
TRBV5-1	.	TRBJ2-3	.	TGCGCCAGCAGCTTAGCGGGACAGGATACGCAGTATTTT	CASSLAGQDTQYF
TRBV6-6	.	TRBJ2-5	many	TGTGCCAGCAGTTATCGCCCTCGTGGTGCGGAACGCCAAGAGACCCAGTACTTC	CASSYRPRGAERQETQYF
TRBV29-1	TRBD2	TRBJ2-7	once	TGCAGCTCCAGGGAGGGGTGGAAGGACGAGCAGTACTTC	CSSREGWKDEQYF
TRBV2	.	TRBJ2-5	.	TGTGCCAGTTCACCCGGGACTCCAGAGACCCAGTACTTC	CASSPGTPETQYF
TRBV20-1	.	TRBJ2-7	.	TGCAGTGCTAGAGTTGGGGCCTTTAGCTCCTACGAGCAGTACTTC	CSARVGAFSSYEQYF
TRBV11-2	.	TRBJ2-3	.	TGTGCCAGCAGCCCCGCCGGGACGGCAAGCACAGATACGCAGTATTTT	CASSPAGTASTDTQYF
TRBV7-7	TRBD1	TRBJ1-6	once	TGTGCCAGCAGGGGACAGGGGGAAAACACCCTCCACTTT	CASRGQGENTLHF
TRBV27	.	TRBJ2-1	many	TGTGCCAGCAGTTTAGGGCAGGGAGGAGACAATGAGCAGTTCTTC	CASSLGQGGDNEQFF
TRBV24-1	.	TRBJ1-6	once	TGTGCCACCAGTGCTCTAGGGGGAGGTAATTCACCCCTCCACTTT	CATSALGGGNSPLHF
TRBV19	.	TRBJ1-1	.	TGTGCCAGTAGTATAGATCGGGAGTGGACTGAAGCTTTCTTT	CASSIDREWTEAFF
TRBV29-1	.	TRBJ2-7	.	TGCAGCGTTGGAAGGGACACTTTGTCCAGCTACGAGCAGTACTTC	CSVGRDTLSSYEQYF
TRBV19	.	TRBJ1-1	.	TGTGCCAGTACACCGCATTCGGGAGTGAACACTGAAGCTTTCTTT	CASTPHSGVNTEAFF
TRBV15	.	TRBJ2-3	few	TGTGCCACCAGCAACCGGACCGACTCGGGTAGCACAGATACGCAGTATTTT	CATSNRTDSGSTDTQYF
TRBV4-3	.	TRBJ2-5	.	TGCGCCAGCAGCCAAGAACAGGAGCGAGAGACCCAGTACTTC	CASSQEQERETQYF
TRBV29-1	TRBD1	TRBJ2-4	.	TGCAGCGCAGTCCGACAGGGGGACATCATTCAGTACTTC	CSAVRQGDIIQYF
TRBV9	TRBD1	TRBJ1-2	.	TGTGCCAGCAGCGTAGCGGACAGGGCGGCGGGCTACACCTTC	CASSVADRAAGYTF
TRBV25-1	.	TRBJ2-3	few	TGTGCCTCAAATTCGGGACGGATCACAGATACGCAGTATTTT	CASNSGRITDTQYF
TRBV7-9	TRBD1	TRBJ2-3	.	TGTGCCAGCAGCTTAGGGACAGGGTTAGATACGCAGTATTTT	CASSLGTGLDTQYF
TRBV2	TRBD1	TRBJ1-2	.	TGTGCCAGCAGTGGGACAGGTGGACAGTATGGCTACACCTTC	CASSGTGGQYGYTF
TRBV7-9	TRBD2	TRBJ2-7	few	TGTGCCAGCAGCTTAGGACTAGCGGACCTGGGGCAGTACTTC	CASSLGLADLGQYF
TRBV2	.	TRBJ2-3	.	TGTGCCAGCAGTTTCACTCCCACAGATACGCAGTATTTT	CASSFTPTDTQYF
TRBV27	.	TRBJ2-3	few	TGTGCCAGCAGTTTTGAATGGACAGATACGCAGTATTTT	CASSFEWTDTQYF
TRBV19	TRBD1	TRBJ2-1	.	TGTGCCAGTACGGCCACAGGGGGTTACAATGAGCAGTTCTTC	CASTATGGYNEQFF
TRBV7-2	TRBD1	TRBJ2-7	.	TGTGCCAGCAGCTCCCAAACAGGGGCGCGGTACGAGCAGTACTTC	CASSSQTGARYEQYF
TRBV2	TRBD1	TRBJ1-2	.	TGTGCCAGCAGTGAATCCGGGACAGGGAACTATGGCTACACCTTC	CASSESGTGNYGYTF
TRBV25-1	TRBD2	TRBJ2-3	.	TGTGCCAGCAGTGCCCTTGGGGAGGGCGCAGATACGCAGTATTTT	CASSALGEGADTQYF